This T cell receptor beta chain emerged from a study of cytomegalovirus exposure and HLA in healthy donors. Study-wide points: Investigators reported under 200 TCR beta chains as tied to cytomegalovirus.

Repertoires were generated with immunoSEQ multiplex PCR, while TCRdb's copy carries only in-frame clones and drops some. The table lists 60,000 to 85,000 clones, 94% of them singletons. As concerns this clone: What it binds is not known.

The sequenced material came from PBMCs. The TCR originated in a man between 18 and 35 years old in good health and CMV-seropositive.

The CDR3 loop is CASTPTGAERITDTQYF. The CDR3 DNA follows: TGTGCCAGCACCCCTACAGGGGCCGAAAGAATCACAGATACGCAGTATTTT. J is TRBJ2-3 and V is TRBV28; 7 bases map to TRBD1. CDR1 is MDHEN, CDR2 SYDVKM, per germline. The ends lost 7 bases at V and 2 bases at J; junction bases unmatched: 15. This CDR3 contains 17 residues.